This TCR beta chain was sequenced during a study of blood T cell repertoires in COVID-19. Study at large: Researchers got acute and convalescent COVID-19 samples from the United States, Italy and Spain. The analysed material was cDNA or gDNA that came from T cells, B-cell-depleted T cells, or PBMCs.

The CDR3 is 14 amino acids. Trimming took off 7 bases at V and 7 bases at J, with 17 bases between the two ends. The germline gives CDR1 MNHEY, CDR2 SVGAGI. Seattle patients were enrolled while actively infected and followed longitudinally. Original handling: Estimation of nucleated cell counts relied on the amplification of reference gene primers. This table comes from immunoSEQ multiplex PCR, and its TCRdb copy is limited to in-frame clones, with some not included. That table furnishes V, J and clone size, whereas the DNA furnished D and trimming. The repertoire has around 310,000 clones, 90% of them found once; the top ten carry about 1%.

Sequenced input: peripheral blood. The TCR comes from a woman in her forties with COVID-19, enrolled during active disease. The chain joins TRBV6-5 to TRBJ1-5; D is unclear. In DNA form, the CDR3 reads TGTGCCAGCACCGAGAGAGGAGACGGGCAGCCCCAGCATTTT. Amino acids: CASTERGDGQPQHF.